The 7 T cell receptor beta chains presented below share a single source sample, sequenced in a study of shared T cell receptors in the human thymus (dated by TCRdb to about 2021). Library prep was done by the immunoSEQ multiplex PCR assay. The immuneACCESS repertoire file appears here via TCRdb, limited to in-frame rearrangements. These files lack a portion of the clones; in checked studies, under half of the deficit traces to unresolved V genes, and the cause of the others is not known. For this sample there are about 660,000 clones; approximately 87% appear just once. Just under 0.0095% of the sample comes from the top ten. This sample was also put to use in a study of human thymus T cells.

The sample taken for sequencing was thymocytes. These receptors were collected from a boy younger than two with a congenital heart defect. Donor details come from another sample of the same person, matched by shared clones.

The J gene is TRBJ1-1, the V gene TRBV2; D possibly corresponds to TRBD1 (6 bases). The CDR3 totals 14 residues. Trimming shortened V by 3 bases and J by 5 bases, and 13 bases separated the two germline ends. From germline, CDR1 is SNHLY and CDR2 FYNNEI. The CDR3 loop reads CASSEVTGPTEAFF. The CDR3 DNA follows: TGTGCCAGCAGTGAGGTGACAGGACCGACTGAAGCTTTCTTT.

The CDR3 protein is CASSEARQTGGGNTIYF. The CDR3 nucleotides are TGTGCCAGCAGTGAAGCCCGACAAACAGGGGGCGGAAACACCATATATTTT. J is TRBJ1-3 and V is TRBV2, with 9 bases identical to TRBD1. This CDR3 region has 17 residues. J lost 4 bases, V lost 0 bases, and 7 bases had no gene match. Germline values: CDR1 SNHLY, CDR2 FYNNEI. The full variable domain, with the rest looked up from reference TRBV2 and TRBJ1-3, is EPEVTQTPSHQVTQMGQEVILRCVPISNHLYFYWYRQILGQKVEFLVSFYNNEISEKSEIFDDQFSVERPDGSNFTLKIRSTKLEDSAMYFCASSEARQTGGGNTIYFGEGSWLTVV.

The chain combines TRBV6-1 with TRBJ1-2; possible D gene TRBD1, 5 bases. CDR3 length: 16 amino acids. V gave up 1 base and J gave up 2 bases, with 14 bases separating them. Germline V gene lookup returns CDR1 MNHNS and CDR2 SASEGT. CDR3 sequence (DNA): TGTGCCAGCAGTGAAGTGCTGTCAGACAGCAACTATGGCTACACCTTC. Translating gives CASSEVLSDSNYGYTF.

This clone was observed once. The sample holds other DNA sequences that translate to the same CDR3. The chain links TRBV11-2 to TRBJ2-7; no firm D call. V was pared by 2 bases and J by 2 bases, with 13 bases between. CDR1 is SGHAT, CDR2 FQNNGV, per germline. This CDR3 is 15 amino acids long. CDR3 in amino acids: CASSLSPWRTYEQYF. The CDR3 coding sequence is TGTGCCAGCAGCTTATCCCCGTGGCGGACCTACGAGCAGTACTTC.

The chain joins TRBV18 to TRBJ1-5; TRBD1 aligns across 9 bases. CDR1 is KGHSH and CDR2 is LQKENI in the germline V gene. The CDR3 totals 20 residues. V gave up 4 bases and J gave up 7 bases; unmatched junction bases: 23. CDR3 DNA: TGTGCCAGCTCACTCCCCCTGCACGCCAGGACAGGGGTCGGGGGCCAGCCCCAGCATTTT. Its translation is CASSLPLHARTGVGGQPQHF.

The rearrangement links TRBV5-1 to TRBJ2-7, with a weak D call TRBD1 (5 bases). V was shortened by 4 bases and J by 0 bases, with 17 bases between the two germline ends. The CDR3 covers 16 residues. Per the germline V gene, CDR1 is SGHRS and CDR2 is YFSETQ. DNA for the CDR3: TGCGCCAGCAGCCCATGGAATGGGGCAAACTCCTACGAGCAGTACTTC. This codes for CASSPWNGANSYEQYF.

V is TRBV5-8 and J is TRBJ2-1; 8 bases fit TRBD2. V shed 3 bases and J 6 bases; nucleotides not matched to a gene: 11. Germline CDR1 is SGHTS and CDR2 is YDEGEE. The CDR3 has 16 residues. The CDR3 spells CASSSIAGNTSNEQFF. The CDR3 DNA reads as TGTGCCAGCAGCTCCATAGCGGGAAACACTTCCAATGAGCAGTTCTTC.